This T cell receptor (beta chain) was found in a study of vaccination effects on CD4 cells after COVID-19. Subsequent to a culture period of roughly 11 days, CD4+ T cells were isolated. Days 3 and 7 were when half the medium was replaced with IL-2 medium. V was pared by 7 bases and J by 9 bases, with 3 bases of the junction left unmatched. Looked up from germline, CDR1 is SQVTM and CDR2 is ANQGSEA. CDR3 size: 12 residues. Libraries were prepared by immunoSEQ multiplex PCR; TCRdb keeps only in-frame clonotypes and omits some of them. The table records around 25,000 clones, 73% of them present only once. On this clone itself: The antigen is unknown.

This TCR derives from a human donor who received a COVID-19 vaccine. The J gene is TRBJ2-1, the V gene TRBV29-1; 13 bases are a match to TRBD2. The sequences come from CD4+ T cells from PBMCs cultured without peptide, collected before COVID-19 vaccination. CDR3 coding DNA: TGCAGCGCACTAGCGGGGGGGAGTGAGCAGTTCTTC. This encodes CSALAGGSEQFF.